Listed here are 18 T cell receptor beta chains from one sample, sequenced in a study of shared clonotypes between healthy human individuals. Measured with immunoSEQ multiplex PCR; TCRdb has only the in-frame clones, and not every one. The data hold roughly 2 million clones, with 95% observed a single time. Sequencing was performed on naive CD4+ T cells sorted from blood. Noted subset: CD45RA+ positively selected. These TCRs come from a man aged 18 to 30 in good health.

The rearrangement uses TRBV27 and TRBJ2-7, with TRBD1 matching over 10 bases. The germline gives CDR1 MNHEY, CDR2 SMNVEV (reference sequence). This CDR3 has 15 amino acids. The ends lost 8 bases at V and 2 bases at J; junction bases unmatched: 9. The CDR3 here is CASAKGTGDPYEQYF. The CDR3 nucleotides are TGTGCCAGCGCAAAAGGGACAGGGGACCCCTACGAGCAGTACTTC.

This clone showed up just once. The rearrangement joins TRBV2 to TRBJ2-3; 8 nucleotides agree with TRBD2. The CDR3 sequence is 17 residues long. Germline CDR1 is SNHLY and CDR2 is FYNNEI. Trimming took 5 bases from V and 2 from J; bases not matched to a gene: 12. In DNA, the CDR3 is TGTGCCAGCAGTCCGACCCAAAGCGGGAGCCCCACAGATACGCAGTATTTT. Translation gives CASSPTQSGSPTDTQYF.

The chain is built from TRBV18 and TRBJ1-6; TRBD1 might be the D (6 bases). The CDR3 is 15 amino acids. V lost 3 bases and J lost 7, with 13 bases in between. Germline V CDR1 and CDR2: KGHSH, LQKENI. CDR3 residues: CASSPWGGLNSPLHF. The CDR3 DNA sequence: TGTGCCAGCTCACCGTGGGGGGGGCTCAATTCACCCCTCCACTTT.

The V and J genes are TRBV7-3 and TRBJ2-7, with TRBD1 matching 7 bases. Germline assignment: CDR1 SGHTA and CDR2 FQGTGA. The CDR3 has 14 amino acids. J gave up 3 bases and V 3 bases, and 5 bases lay outside the gene matches. The CDR3 spells CASSLTGSNYEQYF. The CDR3 nucleotides read TGTGCCAGCAGCTTGACAGGGAGCAACTACGAGCAGTACTTC.

The chain recombines TRBV18 with TRBJ1-2; D is unresolved. V lost 1 base and J 0 bases, leaving 12 bases between the germline ends. CDR1 is KGHSH and CDR2 is LQKENI in the germline V gene. There are 16 residues in the CDR3. The CDR3 DNA is TGTGCCAGCTCACCACTGGGTGCGTTTACTAACTATGGCTACACCTTC. This encodes CASSPLGAFTNYGYTF.

This sequence joins TRBV7-6 and TRBJ2-1; no clear D gene. Trimming shortened V by 1 base and J by 10 bases, and 11 bases separated the two germline ends. The germline V gene has CDR1 SGHVS and CDR2 FNYEAQ. CDR3 length: 13 amino acids. CDR3 in amino acids: CASSLGSRIEQFF. The CDR3 coding sequence is TGTGCCAGCAGCTTAGGATCTAGAATAGAGCAGTTCTTC.

On this clone itself: The junction does not match germline at one end; this may be a read error. The chain recombines TRBV7-7 with TRBJ2-5; possible D gene TRBD2, 6 bases. CDR3 length equals 15 residues. CDR1 and CDR2 from the germline V gene are SSHAT and FNYEAQ (reference sequence). The CDR3 protein is CASSLVSGGAETQYF. In DNA form, the CDR3 reads TGTGCTAGCAGCTTAGTATCGGGCGGGGCAGAGACCCAGTACTTC.

Regarding this clone: This sample includes further DNA sequences coding for the same CDR3. The V and J genes are TRBV15 and TRBJ2-7; 15 bases map to TRBD2. This CDR3 has 16 amino acids. Germline V gene data show CDR1 as LNHNV and CDR2 as YYDKDF (reference sequence). The ends lost 3 bases at V and 1 base at J; junction bases unmatched: 1. The CDR3 spells CATSRGLAGGSYEQYF. Written as DNA, the CDR3 is TGTGCCACCAGCAGGGGACTAGCGGGAGGTTCCTACGAGCAGTACTTC.

Remarks on this clone: The germline gene is not matched at one end of the junction; a read error may be the cause. The chain recombines TRBV11-2 with TRBJ1-3; D is undetermined. The germline V gene encodes CDR1 SGHAT and CDR2 FQNNGV. This CDR3 contains 12 residues. The CDR3 is CASSHPVRGFRF. As DNA, the CDR3 is TGTGCCAGCAGCCATCCTGTCCGGGGTTTTCGGTTT.

The chain has TRBV6-4 and TRBJ2-2, with 10 bases that match TRBD2. The junction had 7 bases not matched to a gene; V was cut back by 8 bases and J by 4 bases. CDR1 and CDR2 from the germline V gene are MRHNA and SNTAGT. This CDR3 region has 15 residues. CDR3 in amino acids: CASGSTSGVTGELFF. In nucleotides, the CDR3 is TGTGCCAGCGGTTCTACTAGCGGGGTCACCGGGGAGCTGTTTTTT.

Turning to this clone: Other DNA sequences within the sample encode an identical CDR3. The J gene is TRBJ2-3, the V gene TRBV29-1; unclear D gene. The germline CDR1 and CDR2 sequences are SQVTM and ANQGSEA. CDR3 length equals 12 residues. V was clipped by 2 bases and J by 1 base, with 4 bases between them. The CDR3 nucleotides are TGCAGCGTTGAAAGGGGCACAGATACGCAGTATTTT. Protein sequence: CSVERGTDTQYF.

Only one count was recorded for this clone. The rearrangement links TRBV5-1 to TRBJ1-6; D is possibly TRBD1 (5 bases). CDR3 length equals 17 residues. Trimming removed 4 bases from V and 0 bases from J, with 14 bases in between. Looked up from germline, CDR1 is SGHRS and CDR2 is YFSETQ. In DNA form, the CDR3 reads TGCGCCAGCAGCGGGTGGACACCGAGCTCCTATAATTCACCCCTCCACTTT. Its translation: CASSGWTPSSYNSPLHF.

The rearrangement uses TRBV14 and TRBJ2-2; 8 nucleotides match TRBD2. The CDR3 spans 16 residues. The V and J ends lost 5 bases and 5 bases, in that order; junction bases with no gene match: 10. Germline assignment: CDR1 SGHDN and CDR2 FVKESK. The CDR3 reads CASSRTSGSGTGELFF. The CDR3 nucleotides read TGTGCCAGCAGCAGAACCAGCGGGAGTGGAACCGGGGAGCTGTTTTTT. Combining the CDR3 with reference TRBV14 and TRBJ2-2 gives the whole variable domain EAGVTQFPSHSVIEKGQTVTLRCDPISGHDNLYWYRRVMGKEIKFLLHFVKESKQDESGMPNNRFLAERTGGTYSTLKVQPAELEDSGVYFCASSRTSGSGTGELFFGEGSRLTVL.

The chain has TRBV7-2 and TRBJ2-1; 7 positions match TRBD1. The V segment lost 1 base and the J segment 7 bases; nucleotides outside the gene matches: 4. The V gene's germline CDR1 is SGHTA and CDR2 FQGNSA. CDR3 size: 14 residues. The DNA for the CDR3 is TGTGCCAGCAGCTTAGGACAGGGTAGGAATGAGCAGTTCTTC. It specifies CASSLGQGRNEQFF.

The CDR3 region has the DNA TGTGCCAGCAGCTTAGGTATGAAAGGGACAACTGGAAACACCATATATTTT. Its translation: CASSLGMKGTTGNTIYF. This chain uses TRBV11-2 with TRBJ1-3; TRBD1 might be the D (6 bases). Trimming stripped 1 base from V and 2 bases from J, with 15 bases between. CDR3 length: 17 residues. CDR1 is SGHAT and CDR2 is FQNNGV in the germline V gene.

V is TRBV5-1 and J is TRBJ2-7; 9 positions match TRBD1. V trimming: 8 bases; J trimming: 7 bases; junction bases outside the gene matches: 13. Per the germline V gene, CDR1 is SGHRS and CDR2 is YFSETQ. The CDR3 loop spans 14 amino acids. Here the CDR3 DNA reads TGCGCCAGACGTTCTGGGACAGGGTTAGGGGAGCAGTACTTC. Its protein product is CARRSGTGLGEQYF.

The CDR3 here is CASNLGGSYNSPLHF. CDR3 sequence (DNA): TGTGCCAGTAATTTAGGAGGCTCCTATAATTCACCCCTCCACTTT. The chain carries TRBV19 and TRBJ1-6; D remains unclear. Germline V gives CDR1 LNHDA, CDR2 SQIVND (reference sequence). Trimming shortened V by 7 bases and J by 0 bases, and 10 bases separated the two germline ends. The CDR3 runs 15 residues.

This chain links TRBV10-3 with TRBJ2-2; D gene unclear. The CDR3 loop spans 15 amino acids. From germline, CDR1 is ENHRY and CDR2 SYGVKD. V was pared by 7 bases and J by 0 bases, with 12 bases between. The CDR3 protein is CAIKSSFANTGELFF. The CDR3 DNA reads TGTGCCATCAAGAGCTCGTTCGCGAACACCGGGGAGCTGTTTTTT.